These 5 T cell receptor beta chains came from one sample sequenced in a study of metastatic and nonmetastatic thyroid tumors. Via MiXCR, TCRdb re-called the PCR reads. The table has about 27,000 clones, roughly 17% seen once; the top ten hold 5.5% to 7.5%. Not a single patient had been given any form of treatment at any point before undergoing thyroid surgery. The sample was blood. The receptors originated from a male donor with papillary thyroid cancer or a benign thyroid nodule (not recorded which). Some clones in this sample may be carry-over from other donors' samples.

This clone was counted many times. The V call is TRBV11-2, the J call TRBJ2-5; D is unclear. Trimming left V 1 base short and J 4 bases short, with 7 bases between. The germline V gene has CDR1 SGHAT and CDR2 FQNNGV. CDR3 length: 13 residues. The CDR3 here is CASSLAQPETQYF. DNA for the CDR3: TGTGCCAGCAGCTTAGCTCAGCCAGAGACCCAGTACTTC.

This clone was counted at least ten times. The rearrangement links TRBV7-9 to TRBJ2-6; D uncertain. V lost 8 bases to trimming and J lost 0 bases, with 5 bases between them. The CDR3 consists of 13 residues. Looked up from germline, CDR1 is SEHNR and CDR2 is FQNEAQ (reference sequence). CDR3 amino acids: CASRASGANVLTF. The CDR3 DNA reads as TGTGCCAGCCGGGCCTCTGGGGCCAACGTCCTGACTTTC.

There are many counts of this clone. CDR3 DNA: TGTGCCTGGAGTGTAGTTGGTAGCGGTACCAGGGATACGCAGTATTTT. Protein: CAWSVVGSGTRDTQYF. The chain has TRBV30 and TRBJ2-3, with a weak D call TRBD2 (6 bases). Germline V gene sequence: CDR1 GTSNPN, CDR2 SVGIG (reference sequence). The CDR3 runs to 16 residues. Trimming pared 0 bases from V and 6 bases from J, leaving 19 bases between.

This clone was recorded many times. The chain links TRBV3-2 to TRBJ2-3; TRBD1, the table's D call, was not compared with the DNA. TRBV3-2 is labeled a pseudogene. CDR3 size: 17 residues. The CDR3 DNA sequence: TGTGCCAGCACCCCAGAAGGGACAGGGGTAGGCACAGATACGCAGTATTTT. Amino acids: CASTPEGTGVGTDTQYF.

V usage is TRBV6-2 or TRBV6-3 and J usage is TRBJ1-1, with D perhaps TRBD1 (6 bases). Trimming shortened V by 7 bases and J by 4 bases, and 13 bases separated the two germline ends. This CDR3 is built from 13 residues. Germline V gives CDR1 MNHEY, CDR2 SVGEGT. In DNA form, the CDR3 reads TGTGCCAGCACTCAAGCCAGGGGCACTGAAGCTTTCTTT. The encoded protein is CASTQARGTEAFF.